This paragraph reports one TCR beta chain. This record comes from a study of blood T cell repertoires in COVID-19. This CDR3 is built from 15 residues. The V end was cut by 6 bases, the J end by 2 bases, with 15 bases between. Germline CDR1 is MDHEN and CDR2 is SYDVKM. The repertoire was sequenced with immunoSEQ multiplex PCR; TCRdb's copy has only in-frame clones and lacks some. In the table there are a few hundred thousand clones, around 85% of which are singletons. V and J are TRBV28 and TRBJ2-3, with D perhaps matching TRBD2 (6 bases). The specimen sequenced was peripheral blood. The origin of this receptor is a young woman with acute or convalescent COVID-19. CDR3 DNA: TGTGCCAGCAGCTGGAGGGGACTGTACACAGATACGCAGTATTTT. As protein: CASSWRGLYTDTQYF. Based on the CDR3 plus reference TRBV28 and TRBJ2-3, the full variable domain is DVKVTQSSRYLVKRTGEKVFLECVQDMDHENMFWYRQDPGLGLRLIYFSYDVKMKEKGDIPEGYSVSREKKERFSLILESASTNQTSMYLCASSWRGLYTDTQYFGPGTRLTVL.